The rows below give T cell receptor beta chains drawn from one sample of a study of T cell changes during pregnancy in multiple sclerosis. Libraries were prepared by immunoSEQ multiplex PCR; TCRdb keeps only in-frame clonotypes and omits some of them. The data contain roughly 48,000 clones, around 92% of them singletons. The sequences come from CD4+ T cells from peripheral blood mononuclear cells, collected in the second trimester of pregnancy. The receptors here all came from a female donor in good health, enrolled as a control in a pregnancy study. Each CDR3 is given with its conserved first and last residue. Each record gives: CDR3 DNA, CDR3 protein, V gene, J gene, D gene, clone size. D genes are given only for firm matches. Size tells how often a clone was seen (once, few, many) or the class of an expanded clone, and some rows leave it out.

cdr3_nt: TGTGCCAGCAGCTTGGATCCGGGAGAGACCCAGTACTTC
cdr3_aa: CASSLDPGETQYF
v_call: TRBV7-2
j_call: TRBJ2-5
d_call: -
clone_size: -

cdr3_nt: TGCGCCAGCAGCAGGAGCGGGCTCCAAGAGACCCAGTACTTC
cdr3_aa: CASSRSGLQETQYF
v_call: TRBV4-1
j_call: TRBJ2-5
d_call: -
clone_size: once

cdr3_nt: TGTGCCAGCAGCGTAGACCTTAGCTCCTACGAGCAGTACTTC
cdr3_aa: CASSVDLSSYEQYF
v_call: TRBV9
j_call: TRBJ2-7
d_call: -
clone_size: -

cdr3_nt: TGTGCCAGTAGTATAGGGCAGGGGGCTCTCGGCTACACCTTC
cdr3_aa: CASSIGQGALGYTF
v_call: TRBV19
j_call: TRBJ1-2
d_call: TRBD1
clone_size: -

cdr3_nt: TGTGCCAGCAGCGTAGAATATGGGACAGGCCAGGTGGGAAACACCATATATTTT
cdr3_aa: CASSVEYGTGQVGNTIYF
v_call: TRBV9
j_call: TRBJ1-3
d_call: TRBD1
clone_size: -

cdr3_nt: TGCAGTGCCTTTCGGGACAATGAGCAGTTCTTC
cdr3_aa: CSAFRDNEQFF
v_call: TRBV20-1
j_call: TRBJ2-1
d_call: -
clone_size: once

cdr3_nt: TGTGCCAGCTCGCAGGGGACAGGCTTTCAAGAGACCCAGTACTTC
cdr3_aa: CASSQGTGFQETQYF
v_call: TRBV18
j_call: TRBJ2-5
d_call: TRBD1
clone_size: -

cdr3_nt: TGTGCCTGGAGTGTAGGGGGTCAGCCCCAGCATTTT
cdr3_aa: CAWSVGGQPQHF
v_call: TRBV30
j_call: TRBJ1-5
d_call: -
clone_size: -

cdr3_nt: TGTGCCAGCAGTGACTCGTCTCTACAACAGGTCTTAAACGAGCAGTACTTC
cdr3_aa: CASSDSSLQQVLNEQYF
v_call: TRBV6-4
j_call: TRBJ2-7
d_call: -
clone_size: few

cdr3_nt: TGTGCCAGCAGCTCGACAGGGCGCTATGGCTACACCTTC
cdr3_aa: CASSSTGRYGYTF
v_call: TRBV5-4
j_call: TRBJ1-2
d_call: TRBD1
clone_size: -

cdr3_nt: TGTGCCAGCAGCTTGTCCAGTATCTACGAGCAGTACTTC
cdr3_aa: CASSLSSIYEQYF
v_call: TRBV5-6
j_call: TRBJ2-7
d_call: -
clone_size: few

cdr3_nt: TGTGCCACCAGCAGAGACTTCGGACAGACCGAGCAGTACTTC
cdr3_aa: CATSRDFGQTEQYF
v_call: TRBV15
j_call: TRBJ2-7
d_call: -
clone_size: -

cdr3_nt: TGTGCCACCCTGGACCACGGGGGCAATCAGCCCCAGCATTTT
cdr3_aa: CATLDHGGNQPQHF
v_call: TRBV19
j_call: TRBJ1-5
d_call: -
clone_size: -

cdr3_nt: TGTGCCAGTAGTATGGCGGGCGGAAACACCATATATTTT
cdr3_aa: CASSMAGGNTIYF
v_call: TRBV19
j_call: TRBJ1-3
d_call: -
clone_size: -

cdr3_nt: TGTGCCAGCAGCCGCGGGGTTCAGCCCCAGCATTTT
cdr3_aa: CASSRGVQPQHF
v_call: TRBV13
j_call: TRBJ1-5
d_call: -
clone_size: -

cdr3_nt: TGTGCCAGCAGTCCTTGGTTCACTGACACTGAAGCTTTCTTT
cdr3_aa: CASSPWFTDTEAFF
v_call: TRBV28
j_call: TRBJ1-1
d_call: -
clone_size: -

cdr3_nt: TGTGCCAGCAGCTTATCCCAACTCAGGGACAGGGCGGACACTGAAGCTTTCTTT
cdr3_aa: CASSLSQLRDRADTEAFF
v_call: TRBV7-8
j_call: TRBJ1-1
d_call: TRBD1
clone_size: -

cdr3_nt: TGTGCCAGCAGTATTGCAGGGTATGCGGGGTATGGCTACACCTTC
cdr3_aa: CASSIAGYAGYGYTF
v_call: TRBV27
j_call: TRBJ1-2
d_call: -
clone_size: -

cdr3_nt: TGTGCCAGCAGCTTGGATGGAGAGGAAAAACTGTTTTTT
cdr3_aa: CASSLDGEEKLFF
v_call: TRBV5-1
j_call: TRBJ1-4
d_call: -
clone_size: -

cdr3_nt: TGTGCCAGCAGCCCCACCGTAGGGCAGGGCTACGAGCAGTACTTC
cdr3_aa: CASSPTVGQGYEQYF
v_call: TRBV7-2
j_call: TRBJ2-7
d_call: -
clone_size: -

cdr3_nt: TGTGCCAGCAGGGATGGGCAGGGTTTTAAGCGCTACACCTTC
cdr3_aa: CASRDGQGFKRYTF
v_call: TRBV28
j_call: TRBJ1-2
d_call: -
clone_size: -

cdr3_nt: TGTGCCAGCAGTCTTACAGGGGAAATCTATGGCTACACCTTC
cdr3_aa: CASSLTGEIYGYTF
v_call: TRBV2
j_call: TRBJ1-2
d_call: TRBD1
clone_size: -

cdr3_nt: TGTGCCAGCAGTGCCCGGGACAGTAATTCACCCCTCCACTTT
cdr3_aa: CASSARDSNSPLHF
v_call: TRBV6-1
j_call: TRBJ1-6
d_call: TRBD1
clone_size: -

cdr3_nt: TGTGCCAGCAGTGCAGGGTTGGGAGAGACCCAGTACTTC
cdr3_aa: CASSAGLGETQYF
v_call: TRBV2
j_call: TRBJ2-5
d_call: -
clone_size: -

cdr3_nt: TGTGCCAGCAGTTTATCTAGCACAGATACGCAGTATTTT
cdr3_aa: CASSLSSTDTQYF
v_call: TRBV2
j_call: TRBJ2-3
d_call: -
clone_size: once

cdr3_nt: TGTGCCAGCAGCCCCTTGGGACTAGCGGGAGACTACGAGCAGTACTTC
cdr3_aa: CASSPLGLAGDYEQYF
v_call: TRBV4-2
j_call: TRBJ2-7
d_call: TRBD2
clone_size: -

cdr3_nt: TGTGCCAGCAGCTTAGCGGGGGGGGGTGGCTACACCTTC
cdr3_aa: CASSLAGGGGYTF
v_call: TRBV7-2
j_call: TRBJ1-2
d_call: -
clone_size: -

cdr3_nt: TGTGCCAGCAGCGTGGACAGTAACGGCTACACCTTC
cdr3_aa: CASSVDSNGYTF
v_call: TRBV9
j_call: TRBJ1-2
d_call: -
clone_size: -

cdr3_nt: TGTGCCAGCACCCCCTACGACAGCGGGGGGGCCGGGGAGCAGTTCTTC
cdr3_aa: CASTPYDSGGAGEQFF
v_call: TRBV16
j_call: TRBJ2-1
d_call: TRBD2
clone_size: few

cdr3_nt: TGTGCCAGCAGCCAGAATGCGGGGGGGAATAAAGAGACCCAGTACTTC
cdr3_aa: CASSQNAGGNKETQYF
v_call: TRBV7-2
j_call: TRBJ2-5
d_call: TRBD2
clone_size: -

cdr3_nt: TGTGCCAGCAGAGTCATCGGGGATCAGCCCCAGCATTTT
cdr3_aa: CASRVIGDQPQHF
v_call: TRBV6-1
j_call: TRBJ1-5
d_call: -
clone_size: -

cdr3_nt: TGTGCCAGCAGCACATACAGGGGGGAGGATACGCAGTATTTT
cdr3_aa: CASSTYRGEDTQYF
v_call: TRBV7-2
j_call: TRBJ2-3
d_call: TRBD1
clone_size: -

cdr3_nt: TGCGCCAGCAGTGAGTCGATAGAACAGCCCTATGGCTACACCTTC
cdr3_aa: CASSESIEQPYGYTF
v_call: TRBV10-1
j_call: TRBJ1-2
d_call: -
clone_size: -

cdr3_nt: TGTGCCAGTAGTGCGAGTTACAGCATGAACACTGAAGCTTTCTTT
cdr3_aa: CASSASYSMNTEAFF
v_call: TRBV19
j_call: TRBJ1-1
d_call: -
clone_size: -

cdr3_nt: TGTGCCAGCAGATACGACAGGGGGCGCACCGGGGAGCTGTTTTTT
cdr3_aa: CASRYDRGRTGELFF
v_call: TRBV6-1
j_call: TRBJ2-2
d_call: TRBD1
clone_size: -

cdr3_nt: TGTGCCAGCCGGACAGAAATCTCCTACAATGAGCAGTTCTTC
cdr3_aa: CASRTEISYNEQFF
v_call: TRBV27
j_call: TRBJ2-1
d_call: -
clone_size: -

cdr3_nt: TGTGCCAGCAGACAAGGGGAGGGGAGTGAGCAGTTCTTC
cdr3_aa: CASRQGEGSEQFF
v_call: TRBV6-6
j_call: TRBJ2-1
d_call: TRBD2
clone_size: -

cdr3_nt: TGTGCCAGCAGCTTAAGACTAGCGGGAGGAGAGACCCAGTACTTC
cdr3_aa: CASSLRLAGGETQYF
v_call: TRBV11-2
j_call: TRBJ2-5
d_call: TRBD2
clone_size: once

cdr3_nt: TGTGCCAGCTCACCCCTGACAGGGGAACAGCAGTACTTC
cdr3_aa: CASSPLTGEQQYF
v_call: TRBV18
j_call: TRBJ2-7
d_call: TRBD1
clone_size: once

cdr3_nt: TGTGCCAGCAGGGAACCCGACAGGATGAACACTGAAGCTTTCTTT
cdr3_aa: CASREPDRMNTEAFF
v_call: TRBV28
j_call: TRBJ1-1
d_call: -
clone_size: -

cdr3_nt: TGTGCCAGCAGTTTGGTAGCGGGGGGTCAGGGGGGGCAGTACTTC
cdr3_aa: CASSLVAGGQGGQYF
v_call: TRBV28
j_call: TRBJ2-7
d_call: TRBD2
clone_size: -

cdr3_nt: TGTGCCAGCAGCTTCGGGACAGGTGACTACGAGCAGTACTTC
cdr3_aa: CASSFGTGDYEQYF
v_call: TRBV7-2
j_call: TRBJ2-7
d_call: TRBD1
clone_size: -